This T cell receptor beta chain was captured by sequencing in a study of blood T cell repertoires in COVID-19. Study background: Some COVID-19 samples were acute and others convalescent; all came from the United States, Italy and Spain.

Across roughly 25 US areas, participants ranged in age from roughly 18 to 89 years. Germline lookup yields CDR1 SQVTM and CDR2 ANQGSEA. This CDR3 comprises 14 residues. The J segment lost 7 bases and the V segment lost 3 bases, leaving 9 bases of the junction unmatched. Some clones are missing from TCRdb's copy, which holds only in-frame ones; the method was immunoSEQ multiplex PCR. The sample carries 200,000 to 300,000 clones, around 88% recorded once. The V and J genes are TRBV29-1 and TRBJ2-7, with 10 nucleotides matching TRBD1. The sequenced sample consisted of PBMCs or T cells enriched from blood (not recorded which). The clonotype originates from a man between 35 and 55 years old who had recovered from COVID-19. CDR3 sequence reads: CSVEGDRGVGEQYF. In DNA, the CDR3 is TGCAGCGTTGAGGGGGACAGGGGCGTTGGTGAGCAGTACTTC.